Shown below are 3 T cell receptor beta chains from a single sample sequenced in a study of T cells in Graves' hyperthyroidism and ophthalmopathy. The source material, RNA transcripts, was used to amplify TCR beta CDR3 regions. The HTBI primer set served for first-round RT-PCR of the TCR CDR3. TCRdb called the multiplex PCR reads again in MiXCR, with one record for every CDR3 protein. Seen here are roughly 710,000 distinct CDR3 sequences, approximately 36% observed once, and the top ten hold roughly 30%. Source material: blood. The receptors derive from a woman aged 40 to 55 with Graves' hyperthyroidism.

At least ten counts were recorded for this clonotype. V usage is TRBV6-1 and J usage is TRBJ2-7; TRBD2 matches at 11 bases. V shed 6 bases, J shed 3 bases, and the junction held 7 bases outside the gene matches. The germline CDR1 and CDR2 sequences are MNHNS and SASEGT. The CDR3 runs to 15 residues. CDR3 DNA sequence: TGTGCCAGCAGCACTACTAGCGGGAGTCTCTACGAGCAGTACTTC. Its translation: CASSTTSGSLYEQYF.

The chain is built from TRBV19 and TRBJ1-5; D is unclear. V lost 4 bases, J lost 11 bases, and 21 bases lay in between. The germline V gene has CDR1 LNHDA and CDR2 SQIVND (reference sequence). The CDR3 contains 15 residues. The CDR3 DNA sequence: TGTGCCAGTAGTACCTTCTTGGAGGGCCAAGAGACCCAGCATTTT. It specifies CASSTFLEGQETQHF.

CDR3 DNA sequence: TGTGCCAGTAGGGGGGACAGGGATAATTCACCCCTCCACTTT. Its protein is CASRGDRDNSPLHF. The chain couples TRBV19 to TRBJ1-6, with 9 bases matching TRBD1. This CDR3 has 14 amino acids. V shed 6 bases, J shed 5 bases, and the junction held 2 bases outside the gene matches. CDR1 and CDR2 (germline): LNHDA, SQIVND (reference sequence). Supplemented by reference TRBV19 and TRBJ1-6, the full variable domain reads DGGITQSPKYLFRKEGQNVTLSCEQNLNHDAMYWYRQDPGQGLRLIYYSQIVNDFQKGDIAEGYSVSREKKESFPLTVTSAQKNPTAFYLCASRGDRDNSPLHFGNGTRLTVT.